This is a list of T cell receptor beta chains from one sample in a study of cytomegalovirus exposure and HLA in healthy donors. The method was immunoSEQ multiplex PCR; TCRdb's version includes in-frame clones alone and lacks a portion of them. The repertoire holds over 70,000 clones, with around 94% as singletons. The sample consisted of PBMCs. The receptors here all came from a woman aged 18-29 years in good health and CMV-seronegative. CDR3s include the opening cysteine and the closing phenylalanine or tryptophan. D genes are given only for firm matches. A row's size may be missing; if present it is once, few, many or a size class.

clone_size: once
j_call: TRBJ2-3
d_call: TRBD2
v_call: TRBV7-2
cdr3_nt: TGTGCCAGCAGCTTAGTGGGACTAGCGCGGGGGTCGGGGGATACGCAGTATTTT
cdr3_aa: CASSLVGLARGSGDTQYF

clone_size: NA
j_call: TRBJ2-1
d_call: NA
v_call: TRBV10-3
cdr3_nt: TGTGCCATCAGTCCAGGGGCTGAGCAGTTCTTC
cdr3_aa: CAISPGAEQFF

clone_size: NA
j_call: TRBJ2-3
d_call: TRBD1
v_call: TRBV15
cdr3_nt: TGTGCCACCAGCAGAAGACAGGGGGTTCCAGATACGCAGTATTTT
cdr3_aa: CATSRRQGVPDTQYF

clone_size: NA
j_call: TRBJ2-2
d_call: TRBD1
v_call: TRBV19
cdr3_nt: TGTGCCTCAAGTAAGGCGGACAGGGGGATTTCCGGGGAGCTGTTTTTT
cdr3_aa: CASSKADRGISGELFF

clone_size: NA
j_call: TRBJ2-7
d_call: NA
v_call: TRBV5-1
cdr3_nt: TGCGCCAGCAGCACCCAAAGACAGACGCTACCCTCTACCGAGCAGTACTTC
cdr3_aa: CASSTQRQTLPSTEQYF

clone_size: NA
j_call: TRBJ1-5
d_call: NA
v_call: TRBV4-1
cdr3_nt: TGCGCCAGCAGCCTAACAGGGCTCAATCAGCCCCAGCATTTT
cdr3_aa: CASSLTGLNQPQHF

clone_size: NA
j_call: TRBJ2-5
d_call: NA
v_call: TRBV4-3
cdr3_nt: TGCGCCAGCAGCCAGTCGAGGCGATGGTCGAGAGAGACCCAGTACTTC
cdr3_aa: CASSQSRRWSRETQYF

clone_size: NA
j_call: TRBJ2-1
d_call: TRBD1
v_call: TRBV5-4
cdr3_nt: TGTGCCAGCGGACAGGGTAGTTTCTCCAATGAGCAGTTCTTC
cdr3_aa: CASGQGSFSNEQFF

clone_size: NA
j_call: TRBJ2-7
d_call: NA
v_call: TRBV9
cdr3_nt: TGTGCCAGCAGCCCTCAGACTTATTCCTACGAGCAGTACTTC
cdr3_aa: CASSPQTYSYEQYF

clone_size: NA
j_call: TRBJ2-2
d_call: NA
v_call: TRBV27
cdr3_nt: TGTGCCAGCAGTTTATATGTTGGACAGACAGCGAACACCGGGGAGCTGTTTTTT
cdr3_aa: CASSLYVGQTANTGELFF

clone_size: NA
j_call: TRBJ1-2
d_call: TRBD1
v_call: TRBV18
cdr3_nt: TGTGCCAGCTCACCCCTTGACAGGGGGCGTTCTAACTATGGCTACACCTTC
cdr3_aa: CASSPLDRGRSNYGYTF

clone_size: NA
j_call: TRBJ2-5
d_call: NA
v_call: TRBV7-2
cdr3_nt: TGTGCCAGCAGCCCTCAAACAGGGATGGAGACCCAGTACTTC
cdr3_aa: CASSPQTGMETQYF

clone_size: NA
j_call: TRBJ1-6
d_call: TRBD1
v_call: TRBV28
cdr3_nt: TGTGCCAGCAGTTTAGGGGGCAGGGGGAATTCACCCCTCCACTTT
cdr3_aa: CASSLGGRGNSPLHF

clone_size: NA
j_call: TRBJ2-2
d_call: NA
v_call: TRBV5-1
cdr3_nt: TGCGCCAGCAGCTTCGCGACAGCTATTGCGGACACCGGGGAGCTGTTTTTT
cdr3_aa: CASSFATAIADTGELFF

clone_size: NA
j_call: TRBJ2-5
d_call: TRBD1
v_call: TRBV2
cdr3_nt: TGTGCCAGCAGTCCGGACAGGGGAGGAGAGACCCAGTACTTC
cdr3_aa: CASSPDRGGETQYF

clone_size: NA
j_call: TRBJ1-5
d_call: TRBD1
v_call: TRBV28
cdr3_nt: TGTGCCAGCAGTCTGGGGGACAGGTCGGAAGGCAATCAGCCCCAGCATTTT
cdr3_aa: CASSLGDRSEGNQPQHF

clone_size: NA
j_call: TRBJ1-1
d_call: TRBD1
v_call: TRBV11-2
cdr3_nt: TGTGCCAGCAGCTTAGGACAGGGATACACTGAAGCTTTCTTT
cdr3_aa: CASSLGQGYTEAFF

clone_size: NA
j_call: TRBJ2-5
d_call: NA
v_call: TRBV7-8
cdr3_nt: TGTGCCAGCAGCTTAGGGGGGCGCGAGACCCAGTACTTC
cdr3_aa: CASSLGGRETQYF

clone_size: NA
j_call: TRBJ2-2
d_call: TRBD2
v_call: TRBV7-2
cdr3_nt: TGTGCCAGCAGCTCCCCAGCCGGACTAGCGGGGATGAACACCGGGGAGCTGTTTTTT
cdr3_aa: CASSSPAGLAGMNTGELFF

clone_size: NA
j_call: TRBJ2-7
d_call: TRBD1
v_call: TRBV28
cdr3_nt: TGTGCCAGCAGGCTTGCTGGACAGGGGGCGACCCACGAGCAGTACTTC
cdr3_aa: CASRLAGQGATHEQYF

clone_size: few
j_call: TRBJ2-7
d_call: NA
v_call: TRBV29-1
cdr3_nt: TGCAGCGTTGACAGGGGATCCTACGAGCAGTACTTC
cdr3_aa: CSVDRGSYEQYF

clone_size: once
j_call: TRBJ2-1
d_call: TRBD2
v_call: TRBV7-9
cdr3_nt: TGTGCCAGCAGCTACCGCGGCGGGGGGGCTATAGGCGAGCAGTTCTTC
cdr3_aa: CASSYRGGGAIGEQFF

clone_size: NA
j_call: TRBJ2-2
d_call: TRBD2
v_call: TRBV7-3
cdr3_nt: TGTGCCAGCAGCTTAAGTCTAGCGGGGTCTGGGGAGCTGTTTTTT
cdr3_aa: CASSLSLAGSGELFF

clone_size: NA
j_call: TRBJ2-3
d_call: NA
v_call: TRBV5-4
cdr3_nt: TGTGCCAGCAGCCCAGGCGCGAGCACAGATACGCAGTATTTT
cdr3_aa: CASSPGASTDTQYF

clone_size: NA
j_call: TRBJ2-5
d_call: NA
v_call: TRBV28
cdr3_nt: TGTGCCAGCAGTTTCTCCGGACAGCTAGAGACCCAGTACTTC
cdr3_aa: CASSFSGQLETQYF

clone_size: once
j_call: TRBJ1-1
d_call: NA
v_call: TRBV6-1
cdr3_nt: TGTGCCAGCCAGAAAAAGGGGCTTATCACTGAAGCTTTCTTT
cdr3_aa: CASQKKGLITEAFF

clone_size: NA
j_call: TRBJ1-1
d_call: TRBD1
v_call: TRBV11-3
cdr3_nt: TGTGCCAGCAGCCTTGACAGGGTCCTGAACACTGAAGCTTTCTTT
cdr3_aa: CASSLDRVLNTEAFF

clone_size: NA
j_call: TRBJ1-2
d_call: TRBD1
v_call: TRBV6-1
cdr3_nt: TGTGCCAGCAGTGAAGCCGGGACAGCGGGTTGGTATGGCTACACCTTC
cdr3_aa: CASSEAGTAGWYGYTF

clone_size: NA
j_call: TRBJ1-2
d_call: NA
v_call: TRBV5-8
cdr3_nt: TGTGCCAGCAGCTTCGGCGGCAGAAACTATGGCTACACCTTC
cdr3_aa: CASSFGGRNYGYTF

clone_size: NA
j_call: TRBJ1-6
d_call: TRBD1
v_call: TRBV7-2
cdr3_nt: TGTGCCAGCAGCTTATCGGGACAGCCTAATTCACCCCTCCACTTT
cdr3_aa: CASSLSGQPNSPLHF

clone_size: NA
j_call: TRBJ1-1
d_call: NA
v_call: TRBV6-5
cdr3_nt: TGTGCCAGCAGTGAAGGGGGAACTGAAGCTTTCTTT
cdr3_aa: CASSEGGTEAFF

clone_size: NA
j_call: TRBJ1-6
d_call: TRBD1
v_call: TRBV9
cdr3_nt: TGTGCCAGCAGCGTAGACCACCGGACAGGGTTCTCACCCCTCCACTTT
cdr3_aa: CASSVDHRTGFSPLHF

clone_size: NA
j_call: TRBJ2-1
d_call: NA
v_call: TRBV10-3
cdr3_nt: TGTGCCATCAGTGAGGCCCGCAGCGGCCAGAACTACAATGAGCAGTTCTTC
cdr3_aa: CAISEARSGQNYNEQFF

clone_size: NA
j_call: TRBJ2-4
d_call: NA
v_call: TRBV7-2
cdr3_nt: TGTGCCAGCAGCCCCTACTGGGGGCCAGGGAACATTCAGTACTTC
cdr3_aa: CASSPYWGPGNIQYF

clone_size: NA
j_call: TRBJ1-4
d_call: NA
v_call: TRBV9
cdr3_nt: TGTGCCAGCAGCGTAGGAGGAGGCACACCTGCAACTAATGAAAAACTGTTTTTT
cdr3_aa: CASSVGGGTPATNEKLFF

clone_size: NA
j_call: TRBJ2-1
d_call: NA
v_call: TRBV9
cdr3_nt: TGTGCCAGCAGCGTCGACTTCGGCAATGAGCAGTTCTTC
cdr3_aa: CASSVDFGNEQFF

clone_size: NA
j_call: TRBJ2-7
d_call: NA
v_call: TRBV7-9
cdr3_nt: TGTGCCAGCAGCGAGGGGGTTTTTGCCTCCTACGAGCAGTACTTC
cdr3_aa: CASSEGVFASYEQYF

clone_size: NA
j_call: TRBJ1-2
d_call: NA
v_call: TRBV20-1
cdr3_nt: TGCAGACCCTCTAACGGCTACACCTTC
cdr3_aa: CRPSNGYTF

clone_size: NA
j_call: TRBJ2-7
d_call: NA
v_call: TRBV5-6
cdr3_nt: TGTGCCAGCAGCTTACTCGGCGGCAGTTCCTACGAGCAGTACTTC
cdr3_aa: CASSLLGGSSYEQYF

clone_size: few
j_call: TRBJ2-5
d_call: NA
v_call: TRBV14
cdr3_nt: TGTGCCAGCAGCCAAGTTAAGACCCAGTACTTC
cdr3_aa: CASSQVKTQYF

clone_size: NA
j_call: TRBJ2-7
d_call: TRBD1
v_call: TRBV28
cdr3_nt: TGTGCCAGCAGGGCGTCGGACAGGGGGCGCCACGAGCAGTACTTC
cdr3_aa: CASRASDRGRHEQYF